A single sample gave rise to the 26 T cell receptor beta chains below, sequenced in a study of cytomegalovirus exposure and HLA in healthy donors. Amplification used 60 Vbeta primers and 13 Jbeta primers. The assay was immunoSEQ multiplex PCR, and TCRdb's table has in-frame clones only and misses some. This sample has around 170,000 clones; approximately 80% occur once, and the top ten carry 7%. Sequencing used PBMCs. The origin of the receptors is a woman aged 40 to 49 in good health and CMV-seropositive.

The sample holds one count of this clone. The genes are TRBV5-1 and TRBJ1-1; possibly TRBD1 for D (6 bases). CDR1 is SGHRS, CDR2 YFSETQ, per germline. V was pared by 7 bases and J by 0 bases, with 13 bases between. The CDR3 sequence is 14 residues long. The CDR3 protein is CASQLDRMNTEAFF. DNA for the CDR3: TGCGCCAGCCAACTGGACAGAATGAACACTGAAGCTTTCTTT.

This chain's CDR3 is CASSAPQGQLMNTEAFF. CDR3 nucleotide sequence: TGTGCCAGCAGCGCTCCGCAGGGACAGCTAATGAACACTGAAGCTTTCTTT. V is TRBV7-6 and J is TRBJ1-1, with TRBD1 matching 7 bases. There are 17 residues in the CDR3. Germline CDR1 and CDR2: SGHVS and FNYEAQ. V lost 5 bases to trimming and J lost 0 bases; unmatched junction nucleotides: 12.

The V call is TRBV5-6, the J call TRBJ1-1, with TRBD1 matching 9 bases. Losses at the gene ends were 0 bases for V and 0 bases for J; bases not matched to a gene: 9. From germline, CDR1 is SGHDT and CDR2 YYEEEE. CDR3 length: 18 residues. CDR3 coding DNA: TGTGCCAGCAGCTTGGCAAAACAGGGGGCCGGAATGAACACTGAAGCTTTCTTT. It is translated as CASSLAKQGAGMNTEAFF.

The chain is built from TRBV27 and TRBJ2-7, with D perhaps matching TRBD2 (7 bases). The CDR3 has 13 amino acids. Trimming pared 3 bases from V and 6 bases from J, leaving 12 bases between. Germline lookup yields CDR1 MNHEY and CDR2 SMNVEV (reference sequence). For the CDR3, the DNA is TGTGCCAGCAGTTTTGGGGGGGGCCGCGAGCAGTACTTC. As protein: CASSFGGGREQYF.

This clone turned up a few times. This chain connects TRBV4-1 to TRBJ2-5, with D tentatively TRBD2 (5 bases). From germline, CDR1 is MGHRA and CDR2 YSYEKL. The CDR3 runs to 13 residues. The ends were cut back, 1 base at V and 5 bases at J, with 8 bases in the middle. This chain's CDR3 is CASSQAPGETQYF. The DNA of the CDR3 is TGCGCCAGCAGCCAAGCGCCGGGGGAGACCCAGTACTTC.

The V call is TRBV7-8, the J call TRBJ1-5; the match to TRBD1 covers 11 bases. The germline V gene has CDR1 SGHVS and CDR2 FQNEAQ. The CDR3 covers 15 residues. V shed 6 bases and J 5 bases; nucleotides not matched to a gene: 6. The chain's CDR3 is CASSRDRGRDQPQHF. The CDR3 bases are TGTGCCAGCAGTAGGGACAGGGGGAGAGATCAGCCCCAGCATTTT.

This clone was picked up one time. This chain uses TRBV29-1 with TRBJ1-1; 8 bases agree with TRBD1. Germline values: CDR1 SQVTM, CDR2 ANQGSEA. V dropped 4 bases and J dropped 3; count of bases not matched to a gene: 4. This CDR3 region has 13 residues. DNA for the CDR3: TGCAGCGTTGTGGCAGGGGGCTACACTGAAGCTTTCTTT. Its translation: CSVVAGGYTEAFF.

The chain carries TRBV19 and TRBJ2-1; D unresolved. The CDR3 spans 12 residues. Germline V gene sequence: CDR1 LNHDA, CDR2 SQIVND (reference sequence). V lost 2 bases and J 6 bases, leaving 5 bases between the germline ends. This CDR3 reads CASSIRSNEQFF. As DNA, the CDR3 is TGTGCCAGTAGTATACGCAGCAATGAGCAGTTCTTC. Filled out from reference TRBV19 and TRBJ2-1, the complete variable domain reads DGGITQSPKYLFRKEGQNVTLSCEQNLNHDAMYWYRQDPGQGLRLIYYSQIVNDFQKGDIAEGYSVSREKKESFPLTVTSAQKNPTAFYLCASSIRSNEQFFGPGTRLTVL.

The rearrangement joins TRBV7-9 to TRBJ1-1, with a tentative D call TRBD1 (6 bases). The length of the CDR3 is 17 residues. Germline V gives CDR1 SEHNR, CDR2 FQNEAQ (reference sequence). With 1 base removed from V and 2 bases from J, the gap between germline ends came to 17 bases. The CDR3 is CASSLEPGTRSNTEAFF. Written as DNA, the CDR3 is TGTGCCAGCAGCTTAGAGCCCGGGACACGGTCAAACACTGAAGCTTTCTTT. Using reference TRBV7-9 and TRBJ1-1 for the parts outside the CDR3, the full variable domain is DTGVSQNPRHKITKRGQNVTFRCDPISEHNRLYWYRQTLGQGPEFLTYFQNEAQLEKSRLLSDRFSAERPKGSFSTLEIQRTEQGDSAMYLCASSLEPGTRSNTEAFFGQGTRLTVV.

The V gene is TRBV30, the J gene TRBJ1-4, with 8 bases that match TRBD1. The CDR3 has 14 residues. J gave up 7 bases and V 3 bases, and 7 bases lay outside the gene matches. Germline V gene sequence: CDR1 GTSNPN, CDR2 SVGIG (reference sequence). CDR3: CAWRGTGQGEKLFF. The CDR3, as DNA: TGTGCCTGGAGAGGGACAGGCCAAGGTGAAAAACTGTTTTTT.

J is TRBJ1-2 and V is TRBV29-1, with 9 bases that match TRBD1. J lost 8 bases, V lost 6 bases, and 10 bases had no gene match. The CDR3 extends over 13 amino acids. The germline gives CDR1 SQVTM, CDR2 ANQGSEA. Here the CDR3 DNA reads TGCAGCGTCGGGACAGGGAGCCCGGGGGGCTACACCTTC. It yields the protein CSVGTGSPGGYTF.

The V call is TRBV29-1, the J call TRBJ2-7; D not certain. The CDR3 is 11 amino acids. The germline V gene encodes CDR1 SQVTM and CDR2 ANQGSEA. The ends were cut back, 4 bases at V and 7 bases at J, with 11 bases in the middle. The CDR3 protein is CSVADPGEQYF. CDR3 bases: TGCAGCGTTGCCGATCCAGGAGAGCAGTACTTC.

CDR3 sequence reads: CAWRGTSYEQYF. The DNA for the CDR3 is TGTGCCTGGAGGGGCACGTCCTACGAGCAGTACTTC. This chain uses TRBV30 with TRBJ2-7; D unresolved. This CDR3 spans 12 amino acids. Germline V lookup: CDR1 GTSNPN, CDR2 SVGIG (reference sequence). Trimming pared 3 bases from V and 1 base from J, leaving 7 bases between.

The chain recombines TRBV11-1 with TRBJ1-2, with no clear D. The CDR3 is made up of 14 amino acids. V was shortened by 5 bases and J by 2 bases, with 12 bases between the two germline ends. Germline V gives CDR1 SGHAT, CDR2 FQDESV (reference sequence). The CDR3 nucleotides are TGTGCCAGCAGCGAGGAGGATCGGAACTATGGCTACACCTTC. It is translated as CASSEEDRNYGYTF.

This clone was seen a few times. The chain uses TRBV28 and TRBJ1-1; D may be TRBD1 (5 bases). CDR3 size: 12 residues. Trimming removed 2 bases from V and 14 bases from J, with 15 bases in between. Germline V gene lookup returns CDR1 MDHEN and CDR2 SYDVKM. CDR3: CASSLGRWGAFF. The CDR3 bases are TGTGCCAGCAGTTTAGGGCGTTGGGGCGCCTTCTTT.

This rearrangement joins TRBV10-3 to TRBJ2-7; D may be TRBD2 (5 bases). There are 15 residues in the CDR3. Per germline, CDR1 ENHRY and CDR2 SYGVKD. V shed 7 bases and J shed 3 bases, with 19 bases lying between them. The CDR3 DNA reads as TGTGCCATCACCCCCGAGGGTAGACAAGGCTACGAGCAGTACTTC. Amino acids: CAITPEGRQGYEQYF.

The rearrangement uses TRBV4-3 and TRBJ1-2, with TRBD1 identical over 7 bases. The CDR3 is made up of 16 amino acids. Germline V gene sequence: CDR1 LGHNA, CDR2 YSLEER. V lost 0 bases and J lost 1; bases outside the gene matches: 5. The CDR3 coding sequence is TGCGCCAGCAGCCAAGAGACGGGACAGCTTAACTATGGCTACACCTTC. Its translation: CASSQETGQLNYGYTF.

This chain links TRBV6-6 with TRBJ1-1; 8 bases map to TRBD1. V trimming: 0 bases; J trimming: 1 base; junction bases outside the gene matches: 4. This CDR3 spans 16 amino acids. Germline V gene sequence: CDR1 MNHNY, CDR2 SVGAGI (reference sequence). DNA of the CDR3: TGTGCCAGCAGTTACTCACGGACAGGGCCGAACACTGAAGCTTTCTTT. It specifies CASSYSRTGPNTEAFF.

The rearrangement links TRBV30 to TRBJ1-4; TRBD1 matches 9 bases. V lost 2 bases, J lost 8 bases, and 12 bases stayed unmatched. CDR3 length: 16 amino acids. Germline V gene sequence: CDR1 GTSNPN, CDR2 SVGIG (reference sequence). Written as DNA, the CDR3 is TGTGCCTGGAGTCGACGCACAGGGGGCCAGGGCGAAAAACTGTTTTTT. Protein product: CAWSRRTGGQGEKLFF.

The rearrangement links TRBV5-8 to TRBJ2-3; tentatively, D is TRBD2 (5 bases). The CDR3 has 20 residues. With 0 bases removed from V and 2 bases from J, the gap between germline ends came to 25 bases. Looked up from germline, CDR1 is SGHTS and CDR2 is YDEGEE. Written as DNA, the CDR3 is TGTGCCAGCAGCTTGGCCCGGGCAGGACGAGGACTGGGGTTCACAGATACGCAGTATTTT. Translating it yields CASSLARAGRGLGFTDTQYF.

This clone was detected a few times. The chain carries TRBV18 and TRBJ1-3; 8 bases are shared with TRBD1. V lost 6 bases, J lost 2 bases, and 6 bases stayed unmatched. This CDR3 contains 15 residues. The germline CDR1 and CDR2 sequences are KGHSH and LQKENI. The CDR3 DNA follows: TGTGCCAGCTCGCAGACAGGGGAGGCTGGAAACACCATATATTTT. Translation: CASSQTGEAGNTIYF.

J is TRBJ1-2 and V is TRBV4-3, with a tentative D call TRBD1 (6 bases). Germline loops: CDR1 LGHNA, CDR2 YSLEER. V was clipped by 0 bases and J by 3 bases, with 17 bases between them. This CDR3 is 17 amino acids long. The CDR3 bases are TGCGCCAGCAGCCAAGAACCAACAGGGTATGGGGACTATGGCTACACCTTC. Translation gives CASSQEPTGYGDYGYTF.

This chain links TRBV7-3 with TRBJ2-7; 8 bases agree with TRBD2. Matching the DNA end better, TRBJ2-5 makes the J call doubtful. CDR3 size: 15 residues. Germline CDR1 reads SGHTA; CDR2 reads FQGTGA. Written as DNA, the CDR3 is TGTGCCAGCAGCTTAGGGGGACGGGAGGGAGAGACCCAGTACTTC. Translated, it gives CASSLGGREGETQYF.

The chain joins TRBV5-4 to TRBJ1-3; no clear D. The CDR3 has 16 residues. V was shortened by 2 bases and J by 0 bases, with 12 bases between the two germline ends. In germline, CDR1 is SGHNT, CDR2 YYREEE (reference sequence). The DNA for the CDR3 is TGTGCCAGCAGCTTTCGCCGAGGCAGCTCTGGAAACACCATATATTTT. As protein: CASSFRRGSSGNTIYF.

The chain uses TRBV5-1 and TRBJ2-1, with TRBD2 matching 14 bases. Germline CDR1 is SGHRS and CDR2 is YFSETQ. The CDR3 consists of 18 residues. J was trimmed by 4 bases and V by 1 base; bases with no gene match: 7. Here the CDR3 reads CASSLIGLAGGNYNEQFF. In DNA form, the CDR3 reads TGCGCCAGCAGCTTGATCGGACTAGCGGGGGGCAATTACAATGAGCAGTTCTTC.

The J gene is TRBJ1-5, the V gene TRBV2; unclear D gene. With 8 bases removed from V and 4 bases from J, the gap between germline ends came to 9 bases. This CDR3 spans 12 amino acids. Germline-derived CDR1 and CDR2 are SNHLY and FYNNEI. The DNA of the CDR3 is TGTGCCAGCGGCAGCGTTAATCAGCCCCAGCATTTT. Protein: CASGSVNQPQHF.